Reported below is one T cell receptor (beta chain). Its recognized antigen is unknown. No per-base quality is available; no much larger clone lies one base away. This sample was included in a study of blood T cells in healthy people across ages (dated by TCRdb to the mid-2010s). For the study in its entirety: In model experiments, roughly one uniquely barcoded TCR beta cDNA molecule per two T cells was captured by template switching. To avoid experimental bias, donors of different ages were distributed randomly across sequencing lanes. The donors were divided into four age groups: young (average 16 years), middle-aged (over 35), aged (about 61) and long-lived (roughly 82). The study measured age-related changes in TCR beta repertoire diversity using deep sequencing normalized with unique cDNA molecular identifiers. Using the same blood draw, the study looked at two additional independent replicas of 1 million unique cDNA reads for two donors, one aged 18 to 30 and the other aged 80 or older. Broader findings and caveats from the paper: Observed TCR beta diversity per million T cells fell roughly linearly with age, and a significant reduction was already apparent by age around 40. Bulk unsorted PBMC profiling prevented conclusive comparison of naive and antigen-experienced compartments. Estimates of total diversity based on one million sequenced T cells were considered lower bounds and underestimates. Because donor CMV infection status was unknown, age-related changes in expanded clonotypes were potentially confounded. Observed TCR beta diversity correlated strongly with the percentage of naive T cells measured by flow cytometry. Compared with the aged group, more naive CD4+ T cells, fewer expanded clones and increased TCR diversity were shown by the long-lived group, suggesting age selection.

The protocol used for the library was 5' RACE. Sequencing was carried out with an Illumina HiSeq 2500. A second PCR of about 6 to 11 cycles was run with a J-beta primer mix and a sample-barcoded 5' primer. Each TCR beta cDNA molecule received a unique molecular identifier from a template-switch 5' adaptor carrying 12 random nucleotides. Each sample yielded at least 2.5 million CDR3-containing paired-end reads. First-strand cDNA was synthesized from all RNA with the Mint cDNA synthesis kit, primed by a TRBC-specific oligonucleotide. Following uracil-DNA glycosylase treatment, all cDNA underwent a first 18-cycle PCR with the universal primers M1SS and BC2_uni_R. In the original analysis: Each sample was normalized by randomly selecting 1 million high-quality reads, each carrying a distinct molecular identifier. Instead of being binned into consensus sequences, reads that shared molecular identifiers were thrown out. MiTCR, run with a Q25 quality threshold and the strictest error-elimination algorithm, handled CDR3 identification, clonotype clustering and error correction. Lower-bound total TCR beta diversity was estimated with a nonparametric unseen species model using Euler transformation. TCRdb itself trimmed the public reads at Q25 with fastp, ran MiXCR and retained productive beta chains. Every distinct CDR3 protein forms one entry, paired with its most common genes and DNA. These V and J calls rely on TCRdb rather than the paper's analysis. Recorded for this sample are more than 1,400,000 distinct CDR3 sequences; 40% to 50% of them occurred a single time. Clones ranked in the top ten supply approximately 7.9% of the sample.

Systemically healthy Caucasian individuals from Russia, 35 to 50 in total and aged roughly 6 to 100 years, were included as donors. Ten milliliters of peripheral blood were drawn from each donor into EDTA-treated Vacutainer tubes. PBMCs were isolated by Ficoll-Paque density-gradient centrifugation, with at least 7 million obtained per sample. Trizol reagent was used to extract total RNA from PBMCs, with at least 6 micrograms per sample. Naive CD45RAhigh/CD27high T cell percentages were measured by flow cytometry on a PBMC aliquot from every donor. V loses 6 bases of germline sequence and J loses 3 bases, and the interval between the two ends is 16 bases. The CDR3 covers 14 residues, taking in both the cysteine and the phenylalanine. Of all the DNA, just the CDR3 is kept, 42 bases in frame from base 1. Based on the germline V gene (reference sequence), the CDR1 and CDR2 sequences are DFQATT and SNEGSKA.

Here the chain combines TRBV20-1 and TRBJ2-3; matching of 6 bases hints at TRBD1 as the D gene. The clonotype comes from a woman younger than 30 in good health. Sequenced: blood. The CDR3 sequence is CSAKRGIGTDTQYF. The DNA is TGCAGTGCAAAAAGGGGGATCGGGACAGATACGCAGTATTTT.